The 6 T cell receptor beta chains listed next were all sequenced from one sample in a study of vaccination effects on CD4 cells after COVID-19. Sequenced by immunoSEQ multiplex PCR; TCRdb stores in-frame clones only, minus some. The sample records under 80,000 clones, about 80% being singletons. In the ViraFEST assay, antigen-specific CD4+ clonotypes were identified by expansion after peptide-pool stimulation. Culturing for about 10 days preceded CD4+ T cell isolation. The participants, recipients of two vaccine doses, got either BNT162b2 or mRNA-1273. No antigen is known for these receptors. The sample was CD4+ T cells from PBMCs cultured with HCoV-OC43 spike peptides, taken after COVID-19 vaccination. Specified subset: HCoV-OC43 spike overlapping peptide pool stimulation. The receptors originated from a human donor who received a COVID-19 vaccine.

The rearrangement links TRBV5-1 to TRBJ2-1, with 8 bases fitting TRBD2. CDR3 length: 15 amino acids. With 4 bases clipped from V and 6 bases from J, the junction kept 9 bases outside the gene matches. Germline loops: CDR1 SGHRS, CDR2 YFSETQ. The CDR3 region is CASSGISGDTNEQFF. The CDR3 DNA sequence: TGCGCCAGCAGCGGGATTAGCGGGGACACCAATGAGCAGTTCTTC. The variable domain in full, with the rest retrieved from reference TRBV5-1 and TRBJ2-1, is KAGVTQTPRYLIKTRGQQVTLSCSPISGHRSVSWYQQTPGQGLQFLFEYFSETQRNKGNFPGRFSGRQFSNSRSEMNVSTLELGDSALYLCASSGISGDTNEQFFGPGTRLTVL.

The rearrangement links TRBV7-2 to TRBJ1-2; D remains ambiguous. In germline, CDR1 is SGHTA, CDR2 FQGNSA. The length of the CDR3 is 14 residues. V gave up 6 bases and J gave up 5 bases, with 16 bases separating them. The CDR3 DNA sequence: TGTGCCAGCAGTCGGTTTCGGACGGGATATGGCTACACCTTC. It codes for CASSRFRTGYGYTF.

V gene TRBV6-5 combines with J gene TRBJ2-1; TRBD2 aligns across 8 bases. Per the germline V gene, CDR1 is MNHEY and CDR2 is SVGAGI. The V gene end was trimmed by 0 bases and the J gene end by 7 bases; junction bases not matched to a gene: 5. The CDR3 is 15 residues long. CDR3 coding DNA: TGTGCCAGCAGTTACTCGTTCGCTAGCGGGAATGAGCAGTTCTTC. This codes for CASSYSFASGNEQFF.

This chain uses TRBV2 with TRBJ2-3, with D unclear. Germline V CDR1 and CDR2: SNHLY, FYNNEI. There are 13 residues in the CDR3. V was trimmed by 2 bases and J by 3 bases, leaving 6 bases between them. The CDR3 nucleotides are TGTGCCAGCAGTGAAATCCGGACAGATACGCAGTATTTT. It yields the protein CASSEIRTDTQYF.

The gene calls are TRBV6-5 and TRBJ2-7; TRBD1 matches 8 bases. Germline loops: CDR1 MNHEY, CDR2 SVGAGI. The CDR3 covers 15 residues. V dropped 5 bases and J dropped 0; count of bases not matched to a gene: 6. The CDR3 DNA reads TGTGCCAGCAGTCCCGACAGGGGAAGCTCCTACGAGCAGTACGTC. This codes for CASSPDRGSSYEQYV.

There are a few counts of this clone. This sequence joins TRBV19 and TRBJ1-5, with 7 bases aligning to TRBD1. Germline CDR1 LNHDA, CDR2 SQIVND (reference sequence). The length of the CDR3 is 15 residues. Trimming took 5 bases from V and 1 from J; bases not matched to a gene: 5. The CDR3 loop reads CASSQDRSSNQPQHF. The CDR3 bases are TGTGCCAGTAGTCAGGACAGGTCGAGCAATCAGCCCCAGCATTTT.